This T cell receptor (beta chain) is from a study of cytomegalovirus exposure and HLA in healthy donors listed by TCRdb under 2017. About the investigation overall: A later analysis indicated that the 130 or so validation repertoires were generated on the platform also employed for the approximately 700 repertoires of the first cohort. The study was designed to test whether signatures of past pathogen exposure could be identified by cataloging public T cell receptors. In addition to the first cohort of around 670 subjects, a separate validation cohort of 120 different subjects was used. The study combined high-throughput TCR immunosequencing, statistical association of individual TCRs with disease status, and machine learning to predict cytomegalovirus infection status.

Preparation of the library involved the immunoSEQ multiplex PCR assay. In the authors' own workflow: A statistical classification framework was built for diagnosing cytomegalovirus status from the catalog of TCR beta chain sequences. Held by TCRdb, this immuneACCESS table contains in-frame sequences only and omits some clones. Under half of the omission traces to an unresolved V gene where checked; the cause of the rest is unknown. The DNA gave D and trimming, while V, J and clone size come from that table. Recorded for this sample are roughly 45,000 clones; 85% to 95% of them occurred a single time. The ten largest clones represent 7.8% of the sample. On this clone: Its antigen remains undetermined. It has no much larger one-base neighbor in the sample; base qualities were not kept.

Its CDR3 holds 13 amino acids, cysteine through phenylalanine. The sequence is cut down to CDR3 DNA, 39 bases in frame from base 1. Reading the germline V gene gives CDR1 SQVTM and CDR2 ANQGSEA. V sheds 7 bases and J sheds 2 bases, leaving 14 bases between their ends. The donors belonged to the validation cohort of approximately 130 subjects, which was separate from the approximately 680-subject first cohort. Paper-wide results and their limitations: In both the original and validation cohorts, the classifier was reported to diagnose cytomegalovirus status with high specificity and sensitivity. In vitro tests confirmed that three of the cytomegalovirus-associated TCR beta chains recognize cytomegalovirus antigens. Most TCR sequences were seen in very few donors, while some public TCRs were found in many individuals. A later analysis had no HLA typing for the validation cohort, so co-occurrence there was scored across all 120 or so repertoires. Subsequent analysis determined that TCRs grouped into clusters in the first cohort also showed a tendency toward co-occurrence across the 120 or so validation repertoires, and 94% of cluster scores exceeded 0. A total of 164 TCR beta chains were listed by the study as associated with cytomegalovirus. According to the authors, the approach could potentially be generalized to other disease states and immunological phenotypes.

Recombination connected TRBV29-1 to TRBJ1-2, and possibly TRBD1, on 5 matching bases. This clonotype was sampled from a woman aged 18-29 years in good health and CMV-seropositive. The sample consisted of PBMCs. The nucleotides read TGCAGCGCCCTCCGGGCAGGGAACTATGGCTACACCTTC. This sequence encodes CSALRAGNYGYTF.